This TCR beta chain was captured in a study of blood T cell repertoires in COVID-19. As for the study in general: Samples representing acute and convalescent COVID-19 were sourced from the United States, Italy and Spain. From T cells, B-cell-depleted T cells, or PBMCs came the material, which was cDNA or gDNA.

Original processing methods: The authors estimated nucleated cell counts from reference gene primer amplification. Measured with immunoSEQ multiplex PCR; TCRdb has only the in-frame clones, and not every one. The V and J calls and clone size are taken from that table; D and trimming were inferred from the DNA. The sample gives about 150,000 clones, roughly 80% of which show up once; approximately 32% is in the top ten. This CDR3 spans 18 amino acids. With 0 bases clipped from V and 6 bases from J, the junction kept 15 bases outside the gene matches. CDR1 is MGHRA, CDR2 YSYEKL, per germline. V gene TRBV4-1 combines with J gene TRBJ2-7, with 9 bases identical to TRBD1. Input material: peripheral blood. This sequence was found in a woman aged 60-75 years with acute or convalescent COVID-19. CDR3 region: CASSQEARPGTGSIEQYF. CDR3 bases: TGCGCCAGCAGCCAAGAGGCCCGACCTGGGACAGGGAGCATCGAGCAGTACTTC.